The 28 T cell receptor beta chains given below trace back to one sample, sequenced in a study of a mutant IDH1 vaccine in newly diagnosed glioma. No cognate antigen is known for these TCRs. The protocol was immunoSEQ multiplex PCR, while the TCRdb copy is restricted to in-frame clones and leaves out a portion. The table includes about 55,000 clones, roughly 80% detected once. The sample's time point: week 23, last vaccination. One vaccine dose held 300 ug of mutant IDH1 20-mer peptide and came with topical imiquimod. The sample was PBMCs, taken from a glioma patient whose treatment included an IDH1 peptide vaccine. The source is a man between 40 and 49 years old with glioma.

V is TRBV25-1 and J is TRBJ1-1; D may be TRBD1 (6 bases). V was pared by 7 bases and J by 5 bases, with 14 bases between. CDR1 and CDR2 from the germline V gene are MGHDK and SYGVNS. This CDR3 comprises 13 residues. CDR3 nucleotides: TGTGCCAGCATAGGGCAGGGGCCGACTGAAGCTTTCTTT. Protein product: CASIGQGPTEAFF. Based on the CDR3 plus reference TRBV25-1 and TRBJ1-1, the full variable domain is EADIYQTPRYLVIGTGKKITLECSQTMGHDKMYWYQQDPGMELHLIHYSYGVNSTEKGDLSSESTVSRIRTEHFPLTLESARPSHTSQYLCASIGQGPTEAFFGQGTRLTVV.

V and J are TRBV5-4 and TRBJ1-2; D call uncertain. CDR3 length: 14 amino acids. Trimming cost V 1 base and J 3 bases, with 10 bases left between them. Germline V gives CDR1 SGHNT, CDR2 YYREEE (reference sequence). CDR3 in DNA: TGTGCCAGCAGCTTGTACCCGGAGCACTATGGCTACACCTTC. This encodes CASSLYPEHYGYTF.

The V call is TRBV25-1, the J call TRBJ2-3; D is perhaps TRBD1 (6 bases). This CDR3 region has 13 residues. The germline V gene has CDR1 MGHDK and CDR2 SYGVNS. Trimming removed 3 bases at V and 5 bases at J, with 9 bases between. CDR3 sequence (DNA): TGTGCCAGCAGTGAGACAGGACAAGATACGCAGTATTTT. It encodes CASSETGQDTQYF.

J is TRBJ2-6 and V is TRBV15, with D possibly being TRBD1 or TRBD2 (5 bases each). The CDR3 has 18 residues. Trimming left V 1 base short and J 0 bases short, with 13 bases between. CDR1 is LNHNV and CDR2 is YYDKDF in the germline V gene (reference sequence). The CDR3, as DNA: TGTGCCACCAGCAGAGCTGTTGAGGGGACCTCTGGGGCCAACGTCCTGACTTTC. Protein product: CATSRAVEGTSGANVLTF. The full variable domain, with the rest looked up from reference TRBV15 and TRBJ2-6, is DAMVIQNPRYQVTQFGKPVTLSCSQTLNHNVMYWYQQKSSQAPKLLFHYYDKDFNNEADTPDNFQSRRPNTSFCFLDIRSPGLGDTAMYLCATSRAVEGTSGANVLTFGAGSRLTVL.

The table lists this clone with a few counts. The rearrangement links TRBV18 to TRBJ2-2; tentatively, D is TRBD1 or TRBD2 (5 bases each). The CDR3 length is 17 residues. The germline V gene encodes CDR1 KGHSH and CDR2 LQKENI. Trimming pared 6 bases from V and 0 bases from J, leaving 17 bases between. The CDR3 is CASSPAPGRSNTGELFF. CDR3 nucleotides: TGTGCCAGCTCTCCAGCCCCGGGACGATCGAACACCGGGGAGCTGTTTTTT.

The chain carries TRBV9 and TRBJ2-5, with a possible D match to TRBD2 (6 bases). Germline loops: CDR1 SGDLS, CDR2 YYNGEE. Trimming removed 0 bases at V and 5 bases at J, with 11 bases between. The CDR3 contains 14 residues. The DNA of the CDR3 is TGTGCCAGCAGCGTAGCCGGGGGAACGGAGACCCAGTACTTC. This translates into CASSVAGGTETQYF.

In this sample, this clone turned up once. This chain connects TRBV7-6 to TRBJ2-7; D is undetermined. Germline V gene sequence: CDR1 SGHVS, CDR2 FNYEAQ. The CDR3 sequence is 13 residues long. V was trimmed by 2 bases and J by 2 bases, leaving 7 bases between them. The CDR3 loop reads CASSLRVTYEQYF. In DNA, the CDR3 is TGTGCCAGCAGCTTACGGGTAACCTACGAGCAGTACTTC.

This chain uses TRBV5-8 with TRBJ1-2; a weak D match, TRBD1 (5 bases). This CDR3 spans 13 amino acids. V was pared by 4 bases and J by 4 bases, with 11 bases between. Looked up from germline, CDR1 is SGHTS and CDR2 is YDEGEE. The chain's CDR3 is CASSGRGSYGYTF. CDR3 DNA sequence: TGTGCCAGCAGCGGACGGGGGTCCTATGGCTACACCTTC.

The genes are TRBV6-1 and TRBJ2-7; tentatively, D is TRBD1 (6 bases). Germline V gives CDR1 MNHNS, CDR2 SASEGT. Trimming stripped 1 base from V and 3 bases from J, with 13 bases between. The CDR3 sequence is 15 residues long. The CDR3 loop reads CASSEDRDYYYEQYF. In nucleotides, the CDR3 is TGTGCCAGCAGTGAAGACAGGGATTACTACTACGAGCAGTACTTC.

The chain uses TRBV5-4 and TRBJ2-5, with D perhaps matching TRBD1 (6 bases). The CDR3 is made up of 15 amino acids. The V end lost 10 bases, the J end lost 5 bases, and 24 bases lay between the germline ends. Germline V gene data show CDR1 as SGHNT and CDR2 as YYREEE (reference sequence). The CDR3 bases are TGTGCCTTCAGCCCTAGAGGGGGTATTGGGGAGACCCAGTACTTC. Translated: CAFSPRGGIGETQYF.

The chain carries TRBV6-5 and TRBJ1-2, with D possibly matching TRBD1 (5 bases). Germline CDR1 and CDR2: MNHEY and SVGAGI. The CDR3 totals 15 residues. Trimming cost V 2 bases and J 3 bases, with 13 bases left between them. This chain's CDR3 is CASSYDSGIYYGYTF. The CDR3 coding sequence is TGTGCCAGCAGTTACGACTCAGGGATATACTATGGCTACACCTTC.

The V gene is TRBV6-5, the J gene TRBJ2-3; the D gene is possibly TRBD2 (6 bases). This CDR3 has 14 amino acids. Trimming took 5 bases from V and 8 from J, leaving 17 bases between them. Germline loops: CDR1 MNHEY, CDR2 SVGAGI. The chain's CDR3 is CASSPTGLVLTQYF. The CDR3 nucleotides are TGTGCCAGCAGTCCGACGGGACTGGTGCTTACGCAGTATTTT.

The rearrangement links TRBV5-8 to TRBJ1-5; the D is unclear. In germline, CDR1 is SGHTS, CDR2 YDEGEE. This CDR3 region has 14 residues. The V and J ends lost 4 bases and 5 bases respectively, with 13 bases between them. The CDR3 here is CASSLLSVDQPQHF. CDR3 DNA sequence: TGTGCCAGCAGCCTCCTTTCGGTGGATCAGCCCCAGCATTTT. The full variable domain, its missing parts supplied by reference TRBV5-8 and TRBJ1-5, is EAGVTQSPTHLIKTRGQQATLRCSPISGHTSVYWYQQALGLGLQFLLWYDEGEERNRGNFPPRFSGRQFPNYSSELNVNALELEDSALYLCASSLLSVDQPQHFGDGTRLSIL.

This chain uses TRBV19 with TRBJ1-5, with 9 bases identical to TRBD1. This CDR3 has 17 amino acids. CDR1 and CDR2 from the germline V gene are LNHDA and SQIVND (reference sequence). V shed 7 bases, J shed 3 bases, and the junction held 13 bases outside the gene matches. CDR3 sequence: CASNNGTGSFVNQPQHF. In nucleotides, the CDR3 is TGTGCCAGTAACAACGGGACAGGGTCTTTTGTCAATCAGCCCCAGCATTTT.

The count of this clone is one. This chain uses TRBV5-4 with TRBJ1-2; 7 bases are shared with TRBD1. This CDR3 is built from 14 residues. Germline loops: CDR1 SGHNT, CDR2 YYREEE (reference sequence). Losses at the gene ends were 3 bases for V and 0 bases for J; bases not matched to a gene: 2. The CDR3 here is CASSSGQTNYGYTF. CDR3 in DNA: TGTGCCAGCAGCTCGGGACAGACTAACTATGGCTACACCTTC.

The count of this clone is one. V and J are TRBV5-5 and TRBJ2-2; D is undetermined. CDR1 is SGHKS, CDR2 YYEKEE, per germline (reference sequence). The CDR3 loop spans 15 amino acids. Trimming removed 2 bases from V and 0 bases from J, with 8 bases in between. CDR3 in amino acids: CASSFFLTNTGELFF. DNA of the CDR3: TGTGCCAGCAGCTTTTTTCTGACGAACACCGGGGAGCTGTTTTTT.

V gene TRBV9 combines with J gene TRBJ1-1; 11 nucleotides line up with TRBD1. The germline CDR1 and CDR2 sequences are SGDLS and YYNGEE. This CDR3 contains 14 residues. V lost 4 bases to trimming and J lost 4 bases; unmatched junction nucleotides: 3. CDR3 bases: TGTGCCAGCAGCTCGGACAGGGGGCTCACTGAAGCTTTCTTT. Its protein is CASSSDRGLTEAFF. Full variable domain (remainder filled in from reference TRBV9 and TRBJ1-1): DSGVTQTPKHLITATGQRVTLRCSPRSGDLSVYWYQQSLDQGLQFLIQYYNGEERAKGNILERFSAQQFPDLHSELNLSSLELGDSALYFCASSSDRGLTEAFFGQGTRLTVV.

The rearrangement uses TRBV6-6 and TRBJ2-3, with D unclear. V lost 5 bases to trimming and J lost 5 bases, with 5 bases between them. The CDR3 runs to 11 residues. The germline V gene has CDR1 MNHNY and CDR2 SVGAGI (reference sequence). CDR3 sequence reads: CASSHVDTQYF. The DNA for the CDR3 is TGTGCCAGCAGTCACGTAGATACGCAGTATTTT.

The chain carries TRBV19 and TRBJ1-5, with TRBD1 matching 11 bases. The CDR3 is made up of 15 amino acids. Trimming removed 5 bases from V and 11 bases from J; junction bases left unmatched: 11. The V gene's germline CDR1 is LNHDA and CDR2 SQIVND (reference sequence). The CDR3, as DNA: TGTGCCAGTAGTGGGGCCGGGACAGGGGGTGATGCCCAGCATTTT. Translation: CASSGAGTGGDAQHF.

The genes are TRBV5-1 and TRBJ1-5; possibly TRBD1 for D (6 bases). V gave up 4 bases and J gave up 4 bases, with 15 bases separating them. This CDR3 spans 15 amino acids. Germline loops: CDR1 SGHRS, CDR2 YFSETQ. In DNA form, the CDR3 reads TGCGCCAGCAGCGCATCCGGGACACTAAATCAGCCCCAGCATTTT. Protein sequence: CASSASGTLNQPQHF.

The rearrangement uses TRBV9 and TRBJ1-1; D is perhaps TRBD1 (5 bases). V lost 3 bases and J 0 bases, leaving 12 bases between the germline ends. Germline V lookup: CDR1 SGDLS, CDR2 YYNGEE. The CDR3 runs to 15 residues. For the CDR3, the DNA is TGTGCCAGCAGCGGCCCAGGGCGGATGAACACTGAAGCTTTCTTT. Protein sequence: CASSGPGRMNTEAFF. Looking up the rest from reference TRBV9 and TRBJ1-1 gives the full variable domain: DSGVTQTPKHLITATGQRVTLRCSPRSGDLSVYWYQQSLDQGLQFLIQYYNGEERAKGNILERFSAQQFPDLHSELNLSSLELGDSALYFCASSGPGRMNTEAFFGQGTRLTVV.

The genes are TRBV5-4 and TRBJ1-6; perhaps TRBD1 as D (5 bases). Trimming removed 0 bases from V and 14 bases from J, with 18 bases in between. Per the germline V gene, CDR1 is SGHNT and CDR2 is YYREEE (reference sequence). This CDR3 contains 15 residues. The CDR3 DNA follows: TGTGCCAGCAGCTTGGTGGCCGGGACGAGGAGGGCCCTCCACTTT. Protein: CASSLVAGTRRALHF.

This chain links TRBV25-1 with TRBJ2-2; D is undetermined. From germline, CDR1 is MGHDK and CDR2 SYGVNS. CDR3 length: 12 amino acids. Trimming removed 4 bases at V and 3 bases at J, with 3 bases between. Here the CDR3 DNA reads TGTGCCAGCAGTGGCCACACCGGGGAGCTGTTTTTT. This translates into CASSGHTGELFF.

The CDR3 region has the DNA TGTGCCAGCAGCTTAGATAGCAATCAGCCCCAGCATTTT. Translated, it gives CASSLDSNQPQHF. The J gene is TRBJ1-5, the V gene TRBV7-8, with D uncertain. V lost 1 base and J lost 0, with 1 base in between. Germline assignment: CDR1 SGHVS and CDR2 FQNEAQ. The CDR3 is 13 amino acids. The variable domain in full, with the rest retrieved from reference TRBV7-8 and TRBJ1-5, is GAGVSQSPRYKVAKRGQDVALRCDPISGHVSLFWYQQALGQGPEFLTYFQNEAQLDKSGLPSDRFFAERPEGSVSTLKIQRTQQEDSAVYLCASSLDSNQPQHFGDGTRLSIL.

The gene calls are TRBV7-9 and TRBJ2-7; D is unresolved. There are 12 residues in the CDR3. V was trimmed by 5 bases and J by 3 bases, leaving 8 bases between them. Germline V gene data show CDR1 as SEHNR and CDR2 as FQNEAQ (reference sequence). CDR3 sequence: CASSVTSYEQYF. The CDR3 DNA follows: TGTGCCAGCAGCGTTACAAGCTACGAGCAGTACTTC.

The CDR3 is CASSYTDSSYEQYF. Written as DNA, the CDR3 is TGTGCCAGCAGTTACACCGACAGCTCCTACGAGCAGTACTTC. V and J are TRBV6-5 and TRBJ2-7, with D possibly TRBD1 on 5 matching bases. Trimming removed 2 bases from V and 0 bases from J, with 8 bases in between. Germline V CDR1 and CDR2: MNHEY, SVGAGI. The CDR3 spans 14 residues.

The gene calls are TRBV2 and TRBJ2-3; perhaps TRBD1 as D (5 bases). Germline CDR1 is SNHLY and CDR2 is FYNNEI. The CDR3 contains 12 residues. Trimming removed 7 bases at V and 3 bases at J, with 8 bases between. The CDR3 region is CASKRTTDTQYF. CDR3 coding DNA: TGTGCCAGCAAAAGGACAACAGATACGCAGTATTTT.

This chain connects TRBV19 to TRBJ2-2, with a possible D match to TRBD2 (6 bases). This CDR3 is built from 16 residues. Trimming took 7 bases from V and 5 from J, leaving 20 bases between them. CDR1 and CDR2 (germline): LNHDA, SQIVND (reference sequence). The CDR3, as DNA: TGTGCCAGTACCGAGAAGGGGACTTCGCGGACCGGGGAGCTGTTTTTT. Amino acid sequence: CASTEKGTSRTGELFF.